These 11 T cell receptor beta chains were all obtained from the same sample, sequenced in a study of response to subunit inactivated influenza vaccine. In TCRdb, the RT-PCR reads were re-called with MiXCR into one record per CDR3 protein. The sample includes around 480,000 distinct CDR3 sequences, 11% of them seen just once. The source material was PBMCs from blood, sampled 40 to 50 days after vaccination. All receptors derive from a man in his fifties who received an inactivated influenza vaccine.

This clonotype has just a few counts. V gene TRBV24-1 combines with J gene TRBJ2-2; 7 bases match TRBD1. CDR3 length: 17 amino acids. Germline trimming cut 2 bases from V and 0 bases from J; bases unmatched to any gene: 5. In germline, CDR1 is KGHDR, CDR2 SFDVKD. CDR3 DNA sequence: TGTGCCACCAGTGATTCCAGGGGGACAGCGAACACCGGGGAGCTGTTTTTT. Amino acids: CATSDSRGTANTGELFF.

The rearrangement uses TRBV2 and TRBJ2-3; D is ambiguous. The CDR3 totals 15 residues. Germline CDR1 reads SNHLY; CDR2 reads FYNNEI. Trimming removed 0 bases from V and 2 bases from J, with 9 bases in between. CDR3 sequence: CASSEAGYSTDTQYF. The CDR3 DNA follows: TGTGCCAGCAGTGAAGCGGGCTACTCCACAGATACGCAGTATTTT.

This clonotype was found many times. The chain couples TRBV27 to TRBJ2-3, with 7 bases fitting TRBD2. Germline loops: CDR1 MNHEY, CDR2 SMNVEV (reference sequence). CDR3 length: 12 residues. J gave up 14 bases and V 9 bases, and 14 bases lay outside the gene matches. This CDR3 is CASSHPGREAYF. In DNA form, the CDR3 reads TGTGCCAGTTCGCATCCGGGACGGGAGGCGTATTTT.

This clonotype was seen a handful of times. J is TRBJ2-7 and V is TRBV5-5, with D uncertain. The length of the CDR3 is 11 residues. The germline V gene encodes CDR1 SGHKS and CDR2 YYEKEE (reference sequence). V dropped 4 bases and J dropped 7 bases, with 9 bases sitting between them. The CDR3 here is CASSKDAEQYF. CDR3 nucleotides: TGTGCCAGCAGCAAGGACGCGGAGCAGTACTTC.

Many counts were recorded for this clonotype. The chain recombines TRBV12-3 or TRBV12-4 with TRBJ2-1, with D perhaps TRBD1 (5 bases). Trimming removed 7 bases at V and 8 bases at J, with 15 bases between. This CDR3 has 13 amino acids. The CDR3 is CASTYAGFDEQFF. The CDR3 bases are TGTGCCAGCACCTACGCAGGGTTCGATGAGCAGTTCTTC.

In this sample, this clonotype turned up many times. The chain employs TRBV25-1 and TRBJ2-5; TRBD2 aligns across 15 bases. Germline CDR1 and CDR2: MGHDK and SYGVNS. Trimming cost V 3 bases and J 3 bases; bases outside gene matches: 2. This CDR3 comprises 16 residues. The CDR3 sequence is CASSDWTSGGEETQYF. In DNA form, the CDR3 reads TGTGCCAGCAGTGACTGGACTAGCGGGGGGGAAGAGACCCAGTACTTC.

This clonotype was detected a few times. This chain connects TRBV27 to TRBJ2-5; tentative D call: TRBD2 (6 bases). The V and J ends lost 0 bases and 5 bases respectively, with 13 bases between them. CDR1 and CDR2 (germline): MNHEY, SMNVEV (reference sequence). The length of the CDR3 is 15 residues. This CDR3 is CASSLSLGGEETQYF. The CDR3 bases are TGTGCCAGCAGTTTATCGCTCGGGGGAGAGGAGACCCAGTACTTC.

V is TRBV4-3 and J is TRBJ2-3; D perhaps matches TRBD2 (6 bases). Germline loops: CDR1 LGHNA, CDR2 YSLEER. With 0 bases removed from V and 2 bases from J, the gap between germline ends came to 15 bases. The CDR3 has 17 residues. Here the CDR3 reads CASSQDNRDSNTDTQYF. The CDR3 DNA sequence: TGCGCCAGCAGCCAAGATAATCGGGACTCGAACACAGATACGCAGTATTTT.

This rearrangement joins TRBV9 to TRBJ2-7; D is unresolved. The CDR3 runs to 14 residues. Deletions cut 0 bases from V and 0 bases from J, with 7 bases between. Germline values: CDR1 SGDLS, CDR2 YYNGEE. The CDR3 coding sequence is TGTGCCAGCAGCGTAGTGGGAAGCTCCTACGAGCAGTACTTC. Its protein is CASSVVGSSYEQYF.

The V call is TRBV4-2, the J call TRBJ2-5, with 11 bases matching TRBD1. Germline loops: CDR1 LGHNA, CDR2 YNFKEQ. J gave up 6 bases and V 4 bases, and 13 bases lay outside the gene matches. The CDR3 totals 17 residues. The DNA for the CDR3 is TGTGCCAGCAGCCGGGCCCCGGACAGGGGGCGACGGAAGACCCAGTACTTC. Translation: CASSRAPDRGRRKTQYF.

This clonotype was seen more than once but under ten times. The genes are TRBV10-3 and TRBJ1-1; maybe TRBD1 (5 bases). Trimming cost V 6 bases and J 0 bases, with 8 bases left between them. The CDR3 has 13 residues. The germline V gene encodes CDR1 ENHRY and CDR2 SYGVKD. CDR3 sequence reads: CAIRTDLNTEAFF. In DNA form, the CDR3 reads TGTGCCATCAGGACAGACTTGAACACTGAAGCTTTCTTT.